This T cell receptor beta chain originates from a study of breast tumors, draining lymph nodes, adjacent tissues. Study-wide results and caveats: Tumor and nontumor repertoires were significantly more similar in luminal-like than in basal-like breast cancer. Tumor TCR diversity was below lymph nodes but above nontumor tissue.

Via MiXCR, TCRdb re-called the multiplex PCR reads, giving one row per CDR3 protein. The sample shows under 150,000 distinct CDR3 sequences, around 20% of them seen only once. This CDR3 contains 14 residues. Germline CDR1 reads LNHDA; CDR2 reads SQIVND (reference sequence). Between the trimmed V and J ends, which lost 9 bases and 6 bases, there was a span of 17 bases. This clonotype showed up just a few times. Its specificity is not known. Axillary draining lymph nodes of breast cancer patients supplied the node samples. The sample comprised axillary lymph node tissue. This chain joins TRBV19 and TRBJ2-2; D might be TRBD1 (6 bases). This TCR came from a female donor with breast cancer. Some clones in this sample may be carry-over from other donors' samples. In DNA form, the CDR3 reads TGTGCCAGCAAAACTGGGCAGGGGTCCGGGGAGCTGTTTTTT. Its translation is CASKTGQGSGELFF.